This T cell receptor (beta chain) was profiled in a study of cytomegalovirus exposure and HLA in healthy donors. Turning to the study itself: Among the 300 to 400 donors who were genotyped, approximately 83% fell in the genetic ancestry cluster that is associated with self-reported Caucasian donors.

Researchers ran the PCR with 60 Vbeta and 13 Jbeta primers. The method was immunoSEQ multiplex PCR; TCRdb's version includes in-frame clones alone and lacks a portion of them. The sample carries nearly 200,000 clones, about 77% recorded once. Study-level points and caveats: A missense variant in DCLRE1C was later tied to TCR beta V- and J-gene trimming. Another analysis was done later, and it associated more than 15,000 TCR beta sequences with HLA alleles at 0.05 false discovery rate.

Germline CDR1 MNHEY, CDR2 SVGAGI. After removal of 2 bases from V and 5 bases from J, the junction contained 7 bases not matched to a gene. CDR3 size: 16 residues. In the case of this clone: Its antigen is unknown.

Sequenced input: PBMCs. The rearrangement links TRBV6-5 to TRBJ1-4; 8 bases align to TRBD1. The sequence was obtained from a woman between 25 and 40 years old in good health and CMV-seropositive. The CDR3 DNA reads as TGTGCCAGCAGTTACGGTGACAGGGGACCGAATGAAAAACTGTTTTTT. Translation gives CASSYGDRGPNEKLFF.